This TCR beta chain appears in the sequencing data of a study of blood T cell repertoires in COVID-19. The wider study: From the United States, Italy and Spain came samples of acute and convalescent COVID-19.

Germline V gene data show CDR1 as GTSNPN and CDR2 as SVGIG (reference sequence). The V end lost 0 bases, the J end lost 1 base, and 13 bases lay between the germline ends. This CDR3 spans 15 amino acids. Methods used by the authors: Reference gene primer amplification gave estimated nucleated cell counts. Clones were read by immunoSEQ multiplex PCR, and TCRdb kept only the in-frame ones, dropping some. V and J calls and clone size are copied from that table; D and trimming were computed from the DNA. This sample has about 190,000 clones, with 85% to 90% found just once. This sequence was found in a man between 40 and 49 years old with active or convalescent COVID-19. The specimen sequenced was peripheral blood. The chain carries TRBV30 and TRBJ2-7; a weak D match, TRBD1 (6 bases). The CDR3 DNA reads as TGTGCCTGGAGTGTACCGGGAACAGGGTCCTACGAGCAGTACTTC. Translated, it gives CAWSVPGTGSYEQYF.